This T cell receptor beta chain originates from a study of cytomegalovirus exposure and HLA in healthy donors. A word on this clone: No antigen is known for it.

Study-level findings and limits: Associated with HLA alleles at 0.05 false discovery rate in a later analysis were around 15,000 TCR beta sequences.

V dropped 5 bases and J dropped 15 bases, with 17 bases sitting between them. Germline CDR1 reads SEHNR; CDR2 reads FQNEAQ (reference sequence). The CDR3 runs to 12 residues. Both 60 Vbeta primers and 13 Jbeta primers went into the PCR. Per the original data handling: Later, an analysis found 80 million or so unique TCR beta chains, and 9.5 million to 11 million of these were shared. Clones were sequenced by immunoSEQ multiplex PCR, and TCRdb holds only the in-frame ones, with some missing. V, J and clone size are those of that table, while D and trimming were read from the DNA. The top ten hold 2% to 3% of the sample, which has approximately 76,000 clones, approximately 79% seen once. Healthy bone marrow donors made up the donors. Donors showed nominal health when sampled, although they likely had unrecorded immune exposures.

This receptor was obtained from a man aged 25-40 years in good health and CMV-seronegative. The sample consisted of PBMCs. The chain uses TRBV7-9 and TRBJ2-1, with D uncertain. The CDR3 DNA reads as TGTGCCAGCAGCCCCGAGAACAGAATGACGTTCTTC. The encoded protein is CASSPENRMTFF. Together with reference TRBV7-9 and TRBJ2-1, the CDR3 gives the full variable domain: DTGVSQNPRHKITKRGQNVTFRCDPISEHNRLYWYRQTLGQGPEFLTYFQNEAQLEKSRLLSDRFSAERPKGSFSTLEIQRTEQGDSAMYLCASSPENRMTFFGPGTRLTVL.